Detailed here is one T cell receptor (beta chain). Participants, 18 to 89 years old, spanned approximately 25 US areas. Clones were sequenced by immunoSEQ multiplex PCR, and TCRdb holds only the in-frame ones, with some missing. The table has fewer than 200,000 clones, roughly nine tenths seen once; the top ten hold about 1.2%. Trimming took 2 bases from V and 2 from J, leaving 13 bases between them. This CDR3 has 15 residues. Germline CDR1 and CDR2: MNHEY and SVGAGI. This record comes from a study of blood T cell repertoires in COVID-19. The sequence was collected from a human donor with acute COVID-19. The donor label of this sample is uncertain. This rearrangement joins TRBV6-5 to TRBJ2-7; D possibly corresponds to TRBD1 (5 bases). Sequences were obtained from PBMCs or T cells enriched from blood (not recorded which). The CDR3 is CASSYGLDRTYEQYF. CDR3 DNA: TGTGCCAGCAGTTACGGCCTCGACAGAACCTACGAGCAGTACTTC.